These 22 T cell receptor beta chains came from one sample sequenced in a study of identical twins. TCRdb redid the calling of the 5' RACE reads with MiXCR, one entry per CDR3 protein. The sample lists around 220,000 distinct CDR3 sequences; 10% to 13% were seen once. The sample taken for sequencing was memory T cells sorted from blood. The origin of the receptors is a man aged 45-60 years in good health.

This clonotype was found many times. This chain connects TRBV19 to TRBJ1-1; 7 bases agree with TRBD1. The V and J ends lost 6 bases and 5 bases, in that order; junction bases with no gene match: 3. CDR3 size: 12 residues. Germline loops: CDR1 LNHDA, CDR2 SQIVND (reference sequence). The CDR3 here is CASSGQVTEAFF. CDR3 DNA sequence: TGTGCCAGTAGCGGACAGGTTACTGAAGCTTTCTTT.

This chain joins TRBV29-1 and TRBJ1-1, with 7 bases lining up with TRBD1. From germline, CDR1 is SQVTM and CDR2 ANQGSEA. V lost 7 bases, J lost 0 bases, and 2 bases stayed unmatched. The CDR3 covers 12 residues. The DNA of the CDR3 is TGCAGCGGGGACAGACTGAACACTGAAGCTTTCTTT. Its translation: CSGDRLNTEAFF. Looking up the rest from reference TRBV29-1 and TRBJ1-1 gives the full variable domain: SAVISQKPSRDICQRGTSLTIQCQVDSQVTMMFWYRQQPGQSLTLIATANQGSEATYESGFVIDKFPISRPNLTFSTLTVSNMSPEDSSIYLCSGDRLNTEAFFGQGTRLTVV.

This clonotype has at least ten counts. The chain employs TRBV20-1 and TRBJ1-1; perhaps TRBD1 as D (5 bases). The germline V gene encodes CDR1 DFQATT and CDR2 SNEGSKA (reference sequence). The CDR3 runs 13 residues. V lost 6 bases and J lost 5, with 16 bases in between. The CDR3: CSAPPGAGTEAFF. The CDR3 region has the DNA TGCAGTGCGCCCCCCGGGGCTGGTACTGAAGCTTTCTTT.

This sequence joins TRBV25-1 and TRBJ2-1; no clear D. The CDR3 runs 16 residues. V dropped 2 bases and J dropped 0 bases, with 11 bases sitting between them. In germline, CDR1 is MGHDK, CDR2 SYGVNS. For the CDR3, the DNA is TGTGCCAGCAGTGAAGGTTGGCGGAGCTCCTACAATGAGCAGTTCTTC. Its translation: CASSEGWRSSYNEQFF.

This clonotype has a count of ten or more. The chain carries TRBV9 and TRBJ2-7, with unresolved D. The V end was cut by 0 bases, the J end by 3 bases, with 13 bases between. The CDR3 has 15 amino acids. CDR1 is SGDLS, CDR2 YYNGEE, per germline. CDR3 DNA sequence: TGTGCCAGCAGCGTAGGCAGCCTGGGGAACTACGAGCAGTACTTC. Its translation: CASSVGSLGNYEQYF.

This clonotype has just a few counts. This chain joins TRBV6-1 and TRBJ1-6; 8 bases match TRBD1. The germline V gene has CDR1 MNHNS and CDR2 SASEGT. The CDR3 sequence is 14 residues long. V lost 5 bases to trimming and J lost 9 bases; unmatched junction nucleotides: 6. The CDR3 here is CASSPQGGGSPLHF. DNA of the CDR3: TGTGCCAGCAGTCCACAGGGGGGGGGTTCACCCCTCCACTTT.

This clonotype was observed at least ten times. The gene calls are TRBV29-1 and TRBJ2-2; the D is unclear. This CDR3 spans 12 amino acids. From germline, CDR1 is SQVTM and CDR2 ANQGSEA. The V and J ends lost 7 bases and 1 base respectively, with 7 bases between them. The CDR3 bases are TGCAGCGCCGAAATGAACACCGGGGAGCTGTTTTTT. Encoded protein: CSAEMNTGELFF.

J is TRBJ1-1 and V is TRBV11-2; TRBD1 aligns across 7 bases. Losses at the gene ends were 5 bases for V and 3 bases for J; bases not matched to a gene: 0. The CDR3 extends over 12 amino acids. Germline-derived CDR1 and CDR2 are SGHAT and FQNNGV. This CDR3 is CASSQGDTEAFF. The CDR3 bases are TGTGCCAGCAGCCAGGGGGACACTGAAGCTTTCTTT.

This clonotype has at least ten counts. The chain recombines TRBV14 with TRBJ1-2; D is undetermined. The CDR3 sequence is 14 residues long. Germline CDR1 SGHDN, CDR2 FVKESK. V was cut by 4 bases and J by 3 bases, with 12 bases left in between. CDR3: CASSRGLWDYGYTF. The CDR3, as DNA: TGTGCCAGCAGCCGAGGCTTGTGGGACTATGGCTACACCTTC. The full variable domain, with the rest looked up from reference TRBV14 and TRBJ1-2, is EAGVTQFPSHSVIEKGQTVTLRCDPISGHDNLYWYRRVMGKEIKFLLHFVKESKQDESGMPNNRFLAERTGGTYSTLKVQPAELEDSGVYFCASSRGLWDYGYTFGSGTRLTVV.

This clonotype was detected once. This CDR3 is CASSRPGTRNNEQFF. CDR3 nucleotides: TGTGCCAGCAGCCGTCCCGGGACTCGAAACAATGAGCAGTTCTTC. V gene TRBV7-2 combines with J gene TRBJ2-1, with a possible D match to TRBD2 (6 bases). CDR1 and CDR2 from the germline V gene are SGHTA and FQGNSA. This CDR3 spans 15 amino acids. V gave up 5 bases and J gave up 5 bases, with 16 bases separating them. The complete variable domain, with remaining parts taken from reference TRBV7-2 and TRBJ2-1, reads GAGVSQSPSNKVTEKGKDVELRCDPISGHTALYWYRQSLGQGLEFLIYFQGNSAPDKSGLPSDRFSAERTGGSVSTLTIQRTQQEDSAVYLCASSRPGTRNNEQFFGPGTRLTVL.

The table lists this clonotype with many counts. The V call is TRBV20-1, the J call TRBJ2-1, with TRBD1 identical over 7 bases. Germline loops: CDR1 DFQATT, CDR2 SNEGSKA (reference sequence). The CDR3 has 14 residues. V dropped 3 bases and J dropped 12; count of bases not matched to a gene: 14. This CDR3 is CSASATDKGAGQFF. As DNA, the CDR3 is TGCAGTGCTAGCGCAACCGACAAGGGGGCAGGGCAGTTCTTC.

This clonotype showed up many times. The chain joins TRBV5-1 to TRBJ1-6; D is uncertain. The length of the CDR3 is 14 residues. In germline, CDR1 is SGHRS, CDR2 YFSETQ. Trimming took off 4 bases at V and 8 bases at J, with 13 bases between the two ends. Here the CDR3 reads CASSPSGPDSPLHF. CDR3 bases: TGCGCCAGCAGCCCCTCGGGCCCGGATTCACCCCTCCACTTT.

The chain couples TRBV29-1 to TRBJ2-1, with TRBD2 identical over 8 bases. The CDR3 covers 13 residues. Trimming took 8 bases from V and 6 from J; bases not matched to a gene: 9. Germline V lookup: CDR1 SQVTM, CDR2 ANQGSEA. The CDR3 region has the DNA TGCAGCTTTAAGCGGGGGAACTTCAATGAGCAGTTCTTC. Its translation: CSFKRGNFNEQFF.

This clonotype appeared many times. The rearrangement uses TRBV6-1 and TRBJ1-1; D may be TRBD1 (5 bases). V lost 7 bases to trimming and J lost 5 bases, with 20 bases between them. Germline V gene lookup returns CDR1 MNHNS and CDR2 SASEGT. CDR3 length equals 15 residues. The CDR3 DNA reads TGTGCCAGCACCGCGCGGCCCATGACAGAGACTGAAGCTTTCTTT. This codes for CASTARPMTETEAFF.

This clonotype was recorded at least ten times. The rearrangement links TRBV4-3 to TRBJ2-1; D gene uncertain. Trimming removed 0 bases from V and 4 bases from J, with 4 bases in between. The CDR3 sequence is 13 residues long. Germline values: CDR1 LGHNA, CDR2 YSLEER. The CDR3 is CASSQDQYNEQFF. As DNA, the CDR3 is TGCGCCAGCAGCCAAGACCAATACAATGAGCAGTTCTTC.

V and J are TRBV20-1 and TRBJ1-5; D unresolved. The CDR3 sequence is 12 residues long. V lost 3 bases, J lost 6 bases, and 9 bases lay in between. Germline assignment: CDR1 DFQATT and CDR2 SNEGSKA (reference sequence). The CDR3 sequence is CSARGSGQPQHF. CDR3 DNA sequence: TGCAGTGCTAGGGGGTCAGGTCAGCCCCAGCATTTT.

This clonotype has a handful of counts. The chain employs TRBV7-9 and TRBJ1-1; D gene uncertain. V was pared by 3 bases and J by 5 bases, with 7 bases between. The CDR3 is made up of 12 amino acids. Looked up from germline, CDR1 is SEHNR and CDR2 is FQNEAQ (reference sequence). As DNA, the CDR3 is TGTGCCAGCAGCTTCTTGATGACTGAAGCTTTCTTT. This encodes CASSFLMTEAFF.

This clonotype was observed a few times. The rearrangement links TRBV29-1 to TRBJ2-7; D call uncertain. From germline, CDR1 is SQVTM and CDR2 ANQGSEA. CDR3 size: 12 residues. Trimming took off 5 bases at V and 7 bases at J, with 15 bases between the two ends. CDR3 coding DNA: TGCAGCGTTCTGAAAACCGGTCGGGAGCAGTACTTC. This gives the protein CSVLKTGREQYF.

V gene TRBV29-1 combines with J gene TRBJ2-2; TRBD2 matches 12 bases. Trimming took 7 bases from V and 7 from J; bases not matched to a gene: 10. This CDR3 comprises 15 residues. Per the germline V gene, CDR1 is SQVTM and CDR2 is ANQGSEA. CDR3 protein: CSAEGLAGRDGELFF. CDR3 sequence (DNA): TGCAGCGCCGAGGGACTAGCGGGCAGGGACGGGGAGCTGTTTTTT.

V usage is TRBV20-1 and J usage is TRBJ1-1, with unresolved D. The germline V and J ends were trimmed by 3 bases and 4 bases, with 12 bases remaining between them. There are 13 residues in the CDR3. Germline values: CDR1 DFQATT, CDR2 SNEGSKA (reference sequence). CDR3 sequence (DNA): TGCAGTGCTAGGGGCCAGACTCCCACTGAAGCTTTCTTT. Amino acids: CSARGQTPTEAFF.

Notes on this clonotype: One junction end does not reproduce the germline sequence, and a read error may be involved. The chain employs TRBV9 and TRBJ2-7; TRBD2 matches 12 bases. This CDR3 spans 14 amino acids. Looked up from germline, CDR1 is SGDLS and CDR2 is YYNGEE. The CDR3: CASSATSGGYEQYF. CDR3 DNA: TGTGCGAGCAGCGCGACTAGCGGGGGCTACGAGCAGTACTTC.

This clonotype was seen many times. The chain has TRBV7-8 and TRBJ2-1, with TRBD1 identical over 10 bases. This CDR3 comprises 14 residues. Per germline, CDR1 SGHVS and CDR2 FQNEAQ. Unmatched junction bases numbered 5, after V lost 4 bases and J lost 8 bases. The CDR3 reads CASSSTGGKDEQFF. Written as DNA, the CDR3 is TGTGCCAGCAGCTCGACAGGGGGCAAGGATGAGCAGTTCTTC.